The 31 T cell receptor beta chains below were found in one sample sequenced in a study of T cell repertoires in cytomegalovirus infection. One entry per CDR3 protein results from TCRdb running MiXCR on the reads. The repertoire consists of 560,000 or so distinct CDR3 sequences, with about 17% occurring once and the leading ten covering 20% to 30%. Sequencing was performed on CD8+ T cells from PBMCs. Receptor source: a human donor in good health (CMV status not recorded). Some clones in this sample may be carry-over from other donors' samples.

This clonotype showed up many times. This chain uses TRBV28 with TRBJ2-3; perhaps TRBD2 as D (6 bases). In germline, CDR1 is MDHEN, CDR2 SYDVKM. This CDR3 region has 13 residues. V gave up 8 bases and J gave up 1 base, with 10 bases separating them. CDR3: CASLWGGTDTQYF. The CDR3 nucleotides read TGTGCCAGCCTTTGGGGGGGCACAGATACGCAGTATTTT.

In its sample, this clonotype was seen many times. The chain employs TRBV12-3 or TRBV12-4 and TRBJ1-6; 7 positions match TRBD1. This CDR3 contains 15 residues. Unmatched junction bases numbered 7, after V lost 5 bases and J lost 6 bases. The CDR3 DNA follows: TGTGCCAGCAGTGACCGGAGACAGGGTAATTCACCCCTCCACTTT. This translates into CASSDRRQGNSPLHF.

This clonotype has just a few counts. A much larger clone differs by one base, so this may be a read error. Since the CDR3 does not end with the conserved phenylalanine or tryptophan, this likely comes from a read error. This chain joins TRBV7-6 and TRBJ2-7; no definite D call. Trimming took off 5 bases at V and 2 bases at J, with 10 bases between the two ends. CDR1 and CDR2 (germline): SGHVS, FNYEAQ. The length of the CDR3 is 13 residues. The CDR3 DNA follows: TGTGCCAGCAGCCCCGGGCCCGCCTACGAGCAGTACTTA. Residues: CASSPGPAYEQYL.

This clonotype was seen many times. The rearrangement links TRBV28 to TRBJ1-5; D is ambiguous. Between the trimmed V and J ends, which lost 3 bases and 0 bases, there was a span of 12 bases. The CDR3 is 16 residues long. CDR1 and CDR2 from the germline V gene are MDHEN and SYDVKM. As DNA, the CDR3 is TGTGCCAGCAGTTTTTTTGGAAAGGATAGCAATCAGCCCCAGCATTTT. The encoded protein is CASSFFGKDSNQPQHF.

The table lists this clonotype with many counts. This chain connects TRBV7-6 to TRBJ1-1; TRBD1 aligns across 9 bases. Germline V gives CDR1 SGHVS, CDR2 FNYEAQ. With V trimmed by 5 bases and J by 1 base, 2 bases remained unmatched. The CDR3 is made up of 14 amino acids. For the CDR3, the DNA is TGTGCCAGCAGCGGGGACAGGGAGAACACTGAAGCTTTCTTT. It encodes CASSGDRENTEAFF.

This clonotype has more than one count but fewer than ten. This chain uses TRBV11-3 with TRBJ2-7; D may be TRBD1 (6 bases). Trimming took 5 bases from V and 12 from J, leaving 17 bases between them. The CDR3 spans 12 residues. CDR1 is SGHNT, CDR2 YENEEA, per germline. The CDR3 nucleotides are TGTGCCAGCAGCCTTCAGGGTTGGGGGCCGTACTTC. Amino acids: CASSLQGWGPYF.

This clonotype was detected many times. V and J are TRBV5-4 and TRBJ2-4; no firm D call. The CDR3 loop spans 14 amino acids. V lost 5 bases to trimming and J lost 6 bases, with 15 bases between them. In germline, CDR1 is SGHNT, CDR2 YYREEE (reference sequence). CDR3 loop: CASSLLLGSNIQYF. In DNA form, the CDR3 reads TGTGCCAGCAGTTTGCTTCTTGGTTCAAACATTCAGTACTTC.

This clonotype was picked up many times. The CDR3 nucleotides are TGTGCCAGCAGTTTATCTTCGGTGGAGACATTTGATATTCCAGATACGCAGTATTTT. Amino acids: CASSLSSVETFDIPDTQYF. This chain links TRBV27 with TRBJ2-3; no clear D gene. Trimming took off 0 bases at V and 4 bases at J, with 23 bases between the two ends. Per germline, CDR1 MNHEY and CDR2 SMNVEV (reference sequence). CDR3 size: 19 residues.

Comment on this clonotype: Lacking the conserved final phenylalanine or tryptophan, this CDR3 likely reflects a read error. The J gene is TRBJ2-7, the V gene TRBV13; D perhaps matches TRBD1 (6 bases). V shed 4 bases and J shed 7 bases, with 20 bases lying between them. CDR3 size: 15 residues. CDR1 and CDR2 (germline): PRHDT, FYEKMQ (reference sequence). The CDR3 region is CASSSGGSSVREQYL. The CDR3 DNA follows: TGTGCCAGCAGCTCTGGGGGCAGTTCTGTTAGAGAGCAGTACTTA.

This clonotype was picked up a small number of times. The chain recombines TRBV5-4 with TRBJ2-7; D is perhaps TRBD2 (5 bases). In germline, CDR1 is SGHNT, CDR2 YYREEE (reference sequence). Trimming removed 4 bases from V and 3 bases from J, with 11 bases in between. CDR3 size: 13 residues. The CDR3 DNA is TGTGCCAGCAGCCGCCCGGACTTCTACGAGCAGTACTTC. It codes for CASSRPDFYEQYF.

There are many counts of this clonotype. The V gene is TRBV7-9, the J gene TRBJ2-7, with 7 bases identical to TRBD1. Trimming took 1 base from V and 2 from J; bases not matched to a gene: 8. The length of the CDR3 is 16 residues. CDR1 and CDR2 from the germline V gene are SEHNR and FQNEAQ (reference sequence). The CDR3 sequence is CASSLGLTGNPYEQYF. The CDR3 bases are TGTGCCAGCAGCTTAGGCCTGACAGGGAACCCCTACGAGCAGTACTTC.

This clonotype has just a few counts. J is TRBJ2-3 and V is TRBV24-1, with 10 bases lining up with TRBD2. This CDR3 has 17 residues. J gave up 5 bases and V 4 bases, and 11 bases lay outside the gene matches. Per the germline V gene, CDR1 is KGHDR and CDR2 is SFDVKD. CDR3: CATSDPATSGTLDTQYF. In DNA form, the CDR3 reads TGTGCCACCAGTGACCCTGCAACTAGCGGGACGTTAGATACGCAGTATTTT.

The chain joins TRBV11-2 to TRBJ2-1, with D tentatively TRBD2 (6 bases). The CDR3 sequence is 13 residues long. The V end was cut by 5 bases, the J end by 9 bases, with 14 bases between. Looked up from germline, CDR1 is SGHAT and CDR2 is FQNNGV. Here the CDR3 DNA reads TGTGCCAGCAGCCCACTGGGGGGTGGTGAGCAGTTCTTC. It codes for CASSPLGGGEQFF.

This clonotype was observed at least ten times. This chain connects TRBV6-2 or TRBV6-3 to TRBJ1-2, with no clear D. The CDR3 length is 14 residues. V was shortened by 0 bases and J by 4 bases, with 9 bases between the two germline ends. Germline V gene data show CDR1 as MNHEY and CDR2 as SVGEGT. In DNA form, the CDR3 reads TGTGCCAGCAGTTACTCCGGACTGAGCTATGGCTACACCTTC. Residues: CASSYSGLSYGYTF.

There are many counts of this clonotype. CDR3 in DNA: TGTGCCAGCAGCTTACACGGGAGGGCCGGGGATGAGCAGTTCTTC. Translated, it gives CASSLHGRAGDEQFF. V and J are TRBV7-3 and TRBJ2-1; 8 positions match TRBD2. The CDR3 runs to 15 residues. J was trimmed by 8 bases and V by 2 bases; bases with no gene match: 8. Germline CDR1 and CDR2: SGHTA and FQGTGA.

This clonotype appeared a few times. The chain joins TRBV11-2 to TRBJ2-2; weak D call: TRBD1 (6 bases). Deletions cut 7 bases from V and 1 base from J, with 22 bases between. This CDR3 region has 18 residues. The V gene's germline CDR1 is SGHAT and CDR2 FQNNGV. The CDR3: CASTKLTQGHRNTGELFF. CDR3 coding DNA: TGTGCCAGCACCAAACTAACTCAGGGACACAGGAACACCGGGGAGCTGTTTTTT.

The chain joins TRBV12-3 or TRBV12-4 to TRBJ2-5; 9 bases align to TRBD1. V dropped 5 bases and J dropped 0; count of bases not matched to a gene: 7. This CDR3 spans 16 amino acids. In DNA, the CDR3 is TGTGCCAGCAGTAACGCCGGGACAGGGTACCAAGAGACCCAGTACTTC. Translating it yields CASSNAGTGYQETQYF.

The chain is built from TRBV27 and TRBJ1-5, with TRBD1 matching over 10 bases. Trimming at V came to 6 bases and at J to 5 bases, leaving 13 bases not matched to a gene. Germline V gene data show CDR1 as MNHEY and CDR2 as SMNVEV (reference sequence). This CDR3 has 17 residues. Here the CDR3 reads CASSPHAADRGHQPQHF. DNA for the CDR3: TGTGCCAGCAGCCCTCATGCCGCCGACAGGGGGCATCAGCCCCAGCATTTT.

This clonotype has a handful of counts. One base away lies a much larger clone, so this may be a sequencing read error. The V and J genes are TRBV7-6 and TRBJ1-6, with 9 bases identical to TRBD1. CDR1 is SGHVS, CDR2 FNYEAQ, per germline. The CDR3 loop spans 16 amino acids. CDR3 sequence: CANSLRDRVGNSPLHF. In nucleotides, the CDR3 is TGTGCCAACAGCCTGAGGGACAGGGTGGGAAATTCACCCCTCCACTTT.

The chain employs TRBV4-1 and TRBJ2-7, with 9 positions matching TRBD1. Germline-derived CDR1 and CDR2 are MGHRA and YSYEKL. With 1 base clipped from V and 4 bases from J, the junction kept 5 bases outside the gene matches. This CDR3 has 15 amino acids. The CDR3 region has the DNA TGCGCCAGCAGCCAAGGGAGGACAGGGGTATACGAGCAGTACTTC. It translates to CASSQGRTGVYEQYF.

This clonotype has more than one count but fewer than ten. The V gene is TRBV9, the J gene TRBJ2-1; the D call may be TRBD1 or TRBD2 (5 bases each). CDR1 is SGDLS and CDR2 is YYNGEE in the germline V gene. The CDR3 totals 15 residues. Trimming took off 1 base at V and 7 bases at J, with 15 bases between the two ends. CDR3 protein: CASSVRDLPVNEQFF. CDR3 coding DNA: TGTGCCAGCAGCGTAAGGGACCTCCCCGTGAATGAGCAGTTCTTC.

This clonotype has at least ten counts. This chain uses TRBV7-3 with TRBJ2-6; TRBD2 matches 8 bases. The CDR3 consists of 17 residues. Looked up from germline, CDR1 is SGHTA and CDR2 is FQGTGA. Trimming cost V 5 bases and J 0 bases; bases outside gene matches: 6. The CDR3 here is CASSQLAVLSGANVLTF. Written as DNA, the CDR3 is TGTGCCAGCAGCCAACTAGCGGTTCTCTCTGGGGCCAACGTCCTGACTTTC.

This clonotype has just a few counts. The J gene is TRBJ1-1, the V gene TRBV6-2 or TRBV6-3; D unclear. With 6 bases removed from V and 0 bases from J, the gap between germline ends came to 17 bases. The CDR3 spans 16 residues. The germline V gene has CDR1 MNHEY and CDR2 SVGEGT. The CDR3: CASREASDGMNTEAFF. The CDR3 DNA is TGTGCCAGCAGGGAGGCCTCCGACGGAATGAACACTGAAGCTTTCTTT.

With regard to this clonotype: One junction end disagrees with the germline gene, perhaps due to a read error. The rearrangement joins TRBV12-5 to TRBJ1-1; no reliable D call. CDR1 is LGHNT and CDR2 is FRNRAP in the germline V gene. The length of the CDR3 is 12 residues. The CDR3 region is CASCLSNTEAFF. The CDR3 DNA reads as TGTGCTAGTTGTTTGTCGAACACTGAAGCTTTCTTT.

The chain combines TRBV20-1 with TRBJ2-7; D call uncertain. This CDR3 is built from 17 residues. CDR1 is DFQATT, CDR2 SNEGSKA, per germline (reference sequence). The V and J ends lost 2 bases and 5 bases respectively, with 25 bases between them. CDR3 loop: CSARPAGGQPVADEQYF. The CDR3 coding sequence is TGCAGTGCTAGACCCGCCGGTGGTCAGCCGGTCGCTGACGAGCAGTACTTC.

This clonotype was detected once. Since no conserved phenylalanine or tryptophan closes the CDR3, a read error is the likely cause. The V call is TRBV7-6, the J call TRBJ1-2; 7 positions agree with TRBD1. CDR1 is SGHVS and CDR2 is FNYEAQ in the germline V gene. Trimming at V came to 6 bases and at J to 3 bases, leaving 10 bases not matched to a gene. CDR3 size: 15 residues. The CDR3 here is CASSPSHGTDYGYTL. The CDR3 region has the DNA TGTGCCAGCAGTCCCTCACACGGGACAGACTATGGCTACACCTTA.

This clonotype was detected a few times. The chain links TRBV6-1 to TRBJ1-1; D gene unclear. Germline-derived CDR1 and CDR2 are MNHNS and SASEGT. The CDR3 has 16 amino acids. V lost 4 bases to trimming and J lost 5 bases, with 20 bases between them. The CDR3 bases are TGTGCCAGCAGTGGCCTCTCCGCAGGCCTGGGGACTGAAGCTTTCTTT. Its protein is CASSGLSAGLGTEAFF.

This clonotype has at least ten counts. The genes are TRBV7-9 and TRBJ1-1; 7 bases align to TRBD1. The CDR3 totals 14 residues. Germline V gene data show CDR1 as SEHNR and CDR2 as FQNEAQ (reference sequence). V was clipped by 5 bases and J by 10 bases; unmatched bases: 13. CDR3 coding DNA: TGTGCCAGCAGCCCACAGGGGAGTGTAGTTGGAGCTTTCTTT. Amino acids: CASSPQGSVVGAFF.

The rearrangement joins TRBV4-1 to TRBJ2-5, with a weak D call TRBD1 (6 bases). The CDR3 extends over 14 amino acids. The germline CDR1 and CDR2 sequences are MGHRA and YSYEKL. Trimming stripped 3 bases from V and 3 bases from J, with 11 bases between. The CDR3 DNA sequence: TGCGCCAGCAGCCAGGACCCAGGGGAAGAGACCCAGTACTTC. It translates to CASSQDPGEETQYF.

This clonotype was detected ten times or more. This chain connects TRBV7-9 to TRBJ2-7, with D perhaps matching TRBD1 (5 bases). The CDR3 is 14 amino acids. CDR1 and CDR2 from the germline V gene are SEHNR and FQNEAQ (reference sequence). V was shortened by 4 bases and J by 2 bases, with 12 bases between the two germline ends. The CDR3 DNA reads TGTGCCAGCAGCTCCCCCAGGGCGGCCTACGAGCAGTACTTC. This translates into CASSSPRAAYEQYF.

The chain is built from TRBV6-6 and TRBJ2-1, with 11 bases that match TRBD1. Per the germline V gene, CDR1 is MNHNY and CDR2 is SVGAGI (reference sequence). V shed 7 bases and J 7 bases; nucleotides not matched to a gene: 9. The CDR3 runs 15 residues. The CDR3 nucleotides read TGTGCCAGCACCCAGCCCGGGACAGGGGGGAATGAGCAGTTCTTC. This encodes CASTQPGTGGNEQFF.